Listed here are 24 T cell receptor beta chains from one sample, sequenced in a study of memory CD4+ T cells and cytomegalovirus serostatus. Single viable CD3+CD4+CD8-CD45RO+ cells were sorted as the memory CD4+ T cells. Libraries were prepared by immunoSEQ multiplex PCR; TCRdb keeps only in-frame clonotypes and omits some of them. This sample has approximately 53,000 clones, with 65% to 85% found just once. Sequencing input: memory CD4+ T cells from blood. Every receptor here comes from an adult in good health and CMV-seronegative.

This clone appeared a few times. CDR3 sequence (DNA): TGCGCCAGCAGCCAAGATCCCCCGACAGGTAGCTCACCCCTCCACTTT. Translation gives CASSQDPPTGSSPLHF. This chain uses TRBV4-1 with TRBJ1-6; maybe TRBD1 (6 bases). Germline CDR1 is MGHRA and CDR2 is YSYEKL. The CDR3 runs to 16 residues. Trimming took off 0 bases at V and 10 bases at J, with 16 bases between the two ends.

This clone was recorded a few times. J is TRBJ2-1 and V is TRBV7-9; D is possibly TRBD2 (7 bases). The germline V gene encodes CDR1 SEHNR and CDR2 FQNEAQ (reference sequence). Trimming stripped 6 bases from V and 5 bases from J, with 14 bases between. The CDR3 loop spans 14 amino acids. CDR3 amino acids: CASRPGGRDNEQFF. The CDR3 DNA follows: TGTGCCAGCAGACCCGGGGGGCGGGACAATGAGCAGTTCTTC.

CDR3 protein: CASSPGTKYNEQFF. CDR3 bases: TGTGCCAGCAGCCCCGGGACTAAGTACAATGAGCAGTTCTTC. The rearrangement links TRBV7-6 to TRBJ2-1, with TRBD2 matching 7 bases. CDR1 is SGHVS, CDR2 FNYEAQ, per germline. CDR3 length equals 14 residues. J gave up 4 bases and V 5 bases, and 5 bases lay outside the gene matches.

The rearrangement joins TRBV11-3 to TRBJ2-5; TRBD2 matches at 11 bases. The CDR3 extends over 17 amino acids. In germline, CDR1 is SGHNT, CDR2 YENEEA. V shed 5 bases and J 4 bases; nucleotides not matched to a gene: 12. The CDR3 sequence is CASSPGAGTSGGETQYF. The CDR3 bases are TGTGCCAGCAGCCCAGGTGCGGGGACTAGCGGTGGAGAGACCCAGTACTTC. The whole variable domain, filled in from reference TRBV11-3 and TRBJ2-5, reads EAGVVQSPRYKIIEKKQPVAFWCNPISGHNTLYWYLQNLGQGPELLIRYENEEAVDDSQLPKDRFSAERLKGVDSTLKIQPAELGDSAVYLCASSPGAGTSGGETQYFGPGTRLLVL.

This clone was seen more than once but under ten times. This chain uses TRBV4-3 with TRBJ2-1, with D possibly being TRBD1 or TRBD2 (6 bases each). The V end was cut by 4 bases, the J end by 10 bases, with 14 bases between. Germline V lookup: CDR1 LGHNA, CDR2 YSLEER. CDR3 length: 13 amino acids. The CDR3, as DNA: TGCGCCAGCAGCCTTACCGGGGGCGCGGAGCAGTTCTTC. Translating gives CASSLTGGAEQFF.

The CDR3 DNA is TGTGCCAGCAGCTTAGCTGGGACGGAGCCCCAGCATTTT. Amino acid sequence: CASSLAGTEPQHF. J is TRBJ1-5 and V is TRBV7-9; D is possibly TRBD1 (5 bases). The CDR3 runs to 13 residues. Trimming pared 0 bases from V and 8 bases from J, leaving 8 bases between. Germline V gene data show CDR1 as SEHNR and CDR2 as FQNEAQ (reference sequence).

The chain is built from TRBV30 and TRBJ1-2, with D hard to call. The CDR3 has 22 amino acids. The V end lost 1 base, the J end lost 5 bases, and 38 bases lay between the germline ends. Germline values: CDR1 GTSNPN, CDR2 SVGIG (reference sequence). CDR3 in DNA: TGTGCCTGGAGTGCACTTGGCAGGAGTCCGCTCGACGGTCTCGATCCGCCTTATGGCTACACCTTC. Residues: CAWSALGRSPLDGLDPPYGYTF.

V usage is TRBV7-6 and J usage is TRBJ2-7; possibly TRBD2 for D (6 bases). Trimming removed 5 bases from V and 6 bases from J, with 20 bases in between. Germline V gene data show CDR1 as SGHVS and CDR2 as FNYEAQ. The CDR3 is made up of 15 amino acids. The CDR3 here is CASSLLGDSQREQYF. The CDR3 region has the DNA TGTGCCAGCAGCCTCTTAGGGGACTCCCAGCGCGAGCAGTACTTC.

The chain combines TRBV19 with TRBJ1-2; unclear D gene. CDR1 LNHDA and CDR2 SQIVND come from the germline V gene (reference sequence). The CDR3 runs 12 residues. V shed 3 bases and J shed 4 bases, with 6 bases lying between them. The CDR3 DNA follows: TGTGCCAGTAGTATCCAGACCTATGGCTACACCTTC. Translated, it gives CASSIQTYGYTF.

This clone appeared a few times. J is TRBJ2-7 and V is TRBV28, with TRBD1 identical over 9 bases. Unmatched junction bases numbered 8, after V lost 6 bases and J lost 2 bases. Germline V gene sequence: CDR1 MDHEN, CDR2 SYDVKM. The CDR3 totals 15 residues. CDR3 bases: TGTGCCAGCAGCCCTACAGGGGGCTCCGCCTACGAGCAGTACTTC. Its protein is CASSPTGGSAYEQYF.

This chain joins TRBV28 and TRBJ2-1, with D possibly matching TRBD1 (6 bases). Germline V lookup: CDR1 MDHEN, CDR2 SYDVKM. V shed 2 bases and J shed 6 bases, with 8 bases lying between them. The CDR3 totals 13 residues. This CDR3 reads CASSLDRTNEQFF. Written as DNA, the CDR3 is TGTGCCAGCAGTTTAGACAGGACCAATGAGCAGTTCTTC.

This clone qualifies as medium-sized. J is TRBJ2-7 and V is TRBV14; 8 bases agree with TRBD1. The CDR3 is 18 amino acids. V dropped 4 bases and J dropped 4; count of bases not matched to a gene: 18. Germline V gene lookup returns CDR1 SGHDN and CDR2 FVKESK. The CDR3 sequence: CASSRRGIRGRREYEQYF. The CDR3 region has the DNA TGTGCCAGCAGCCGCAGGGGGATCAGGGGGCGCAGGGAGTACGAGCAGTACTTC.

This clone was observed a handful of times. This rearrangement joins TRBV14 to TRBJ1-4; no clear D. Trimming shortened V by 1 base and J by 8 bases, and 5 bases separated the two germline ends. Per germline, CDR1 SGHDN and CDR2 FVKESK. The CDR3 is 12 amino acids. The CDR3: CASSQVEEKLFF. DNA for the CDR3: TGTGCCAGCAGCCAAGTGGAAGAAAAACTGTTTTTT.

The chain couples TRBV28 to TRBJ1-2; TRBD1 might be the D (6 bases). Germline assignment: CDR1 MDHEN and CDR2 SYDVKM. Trimming pared 5 bases from V and 6 bases from J, leaving 16 bases between. The CDR3 has 14 amino acids. In DNA, the CDR3 is TGTGCCAGCAGTCCCCTGACAGGAAGGAATGGCTACACCTTC. Residues: CASSPLTGRNGYTF.

This chain connects TRBV2 to TRBJ1-5; TRBD1 is a possible D gene (5 bases). Germline CDR1 SNHLY, CDR2 FYNNEI. The CDR3 totals 14 residues. V was cut by 8 bases and J by 4 bases, with 15 bases left in between. The CDR3 bases are TGTGCCAGCTCTTTGGGGCCCCTGAATCAGCCCCAGCATTTT. Its translation: CASSLGPLNQPQHF.

The rearrangement links TRBV6-5 to TRBJ2-5, with 11 bases identical to TRBD2. The junction had 9 bases not matched to a gene; V was cut back by 8 bases and J by 13 bases. Germline CDR1 reads MNHEY; CDR2 reads SVGAGI. The CDR3 is 12 residues long. The CDR3 nucleotides read TGTGCCAGCGGTCTAGCGGGGGGCCATTTGTACTTC. Translated: CASGLAGGHLYF.

This clone was seen just once. The chain combines TRBV6-1 with TRBJ1-5; D gene uncertain. CDR1 MNHNS and CDR2 SASEGT come from the germline V gene. Trimming removed 4 bases at V and 0 bases at J, with 13 bases between. There are 16 residues in the CDR3. CDR3 nucleotide sequence: TGTGCCAGCAGTGTCCTTCGGATTCTTAGCAATCAGCCCCAGCATTTT. Protein product: CASSVLRILSNQPQHF.

The gene calls are TRBV19 and TRBJ1-3, with D hard to call. The V end lost 6 bases, the J end lost 0 bases, and 12 bases lay between the germline ends. Germline values: CDR1 LNHDA, CDR2 SQIVND (reference sequence). This CDR3 spans 15 amino acids. CDR3 DNA: TGTGCCAGTAGACCTGCCGGATACTCTGGAAACACCATATATTTT. It specifies CASRPAGYSGNTIYF.

The rearrangement joins TRBV6-6 to TRBJ1-2; tentative D call: TRBD1 (6 bases). The V and J ends lost 4 bases and 2 bases respectively, with 14 bases between them. Germline loops: CDR1 MNHNY, CDR2 SVGAGI (reference sequence). The CDR3 spans 15 residues. CDR3: CASSSQGRGNYGYTF. The CDR3 DNA is TGTGCCAGCAGTTCCCAGGGGAGGGGAAACTATGGCTACACCTTC.

The rearrangement joins TRBV19 to TRBJ1-5; weak D call: TRBD1 (6 bases). This CDR3 has 13 residues. The germline gives CDR1 LNHDA, CDR2 SQIVND (reference sequence). V lost 4 bases and J lost 6, with 10 bases in between. The DNA of the CDR3 is TGTGCCAGTAGTACCTGGGACATTCAGCCCCAGCATTTT. The encoded protein is CASSTWDIQPQHF.

CDR3: CATRQGARETQYF. The CDR3 DNA follows: TGTGCCACCCGACAGGGGGCTCGGGAGACCCAGTACTTC. V gene TRBV28 combines with J gene TRBJ2-5; 10 bases align to TRBD1. CDR3 length: 13 residues. The ends lost 10 bases at V and 5 bases at J; junction bases unmatched: 7. Per the germline V gene, CDR1 is MDHEN and CDR2 is SYDVKM.

V is TRBV11-2 and J is TRBJ1-6; D might be TRBD1 (6 bases). Germline V gene lookup returns CDR1 SGHAT and CDR2 FQNNGV. The V end lost 5 bases, the J end lost 7 bases, and 6 bases lay between the germline ends. The CDR3 is 12 amino acids. The CDR3 DNA sequence: TGTGCCAGCAGCACAGGGAATTCACCCCTCCACTTT. It yields the protein CASSTGNSPLHF.

The rearrangement uses TRBV5-8 and TRBJ2-1, with D uncertain. Germline CDR1 reads SGHTS; CDR2 reads YDEGEE. Trimming stripped 0 bases from V and 12 bases from J, with 16 bases between. The CDR3 is 14 residues long. The CDR3 loop reads CASSLGPSSRGQFF. The DNA of the CDR3 is TGTGCCAGCAGCTTGGGACCATCAAGCCGTGGGCAGTTCTTC.

In regard to this clone: Other DNA sequences in this specimen translate into the identical CDR3. V gene TRBV18 combines with J gene TRBJ2-7; possibly TRBD1 for D (6 bases). The V and J ends lost 0 bases and 2 bases respectively, with 11 bases between them. Germline CDR1 KGHSH, CDR2 LQKENI. The CDR3 is 15 amino acids. This CDR3 reads CASSPPAGAAYEQYF. The CDR3 DNA sequence: TGTGCCAGCTCACCACCGGCAGGGGCCGCCTACGAGCAGTACTTC.